The rows below give T cell receptor beta chains drawn from one sample of a study of CD8 T cells in Susac syndrome. TCRdb processed the immunoSEQ multiplex PCR reads anew with MiXCR; each CDR3 protein has one entry. The sample lists about 180,000 distinct CDR3 sequences; approximately 94% were seen once. Sequenced: CD4+ T cells from PBMCs. The receptors here all came from a human donor with multiple sclerosis. Each CDR3 is given with its conserved first and last residue. Fields, in order: V gene, D gene, clone size, J gene, CDR3 DNA, CDR3 protein. The D gene is left open where the match is weak. Clone size is given for some rows only: seen once, a few or many times, or a class if the clone is expanded.

v_call: TRBV7-9
d_call: TRBD1
clone_size: NA
j_call: TRBJ2-7
cdr3_nt: TGTGCCAGCAGCGTAAGAGTTCGGACAGGGGATGAGCAGTACTTC
cdr3_aa: CASSVRVRTGDEQYF

v_call: TRBV27
d_call: NA
clone_size: once
j_call: TRBJ2-5
cdr3_nt: TGTGCCAGCGGTCAGTCCCCAGAGACCCAGTACTTC
cdr3_aa: CASGQSPETQYF

v_call: TRBV7-9
d_call: NA
clone_size: NA
j_call: TRBJ1-4
cdr3_nt: TGTGCCAGCAGCTTAGCGGCCGGGACTAGTGGTGAAAAACTGTTTTTT
cdr3_aa: CASSLAAGTSGEKLFF

v_call: TRBV5-6
d_call: NA
clone_size: NA
j_call: TRBJ1-1
cdr3_nt: TGTGCCAGCAGCCCCTACTCCCTAGGCAGGGCAATGAACACTGAAGTTTTCTTT
cdr3_aa: CASSPYSLGRAMNTEVFF

v_call: TRBV9
d_call: TRBD2
clone_size: NA
j_call: TRBJ2-1
cdr3_nt: TGTGCCAGCAGCGTAGGAAAGCGGGGGGGGAATGAGCAGTTCTTC
cdr3_aa: CASSVGKRGGNEQFF

v_call: TRBV12-5
d_call: TRBD2
clone_size: NA
j_call: TRBJ2-1
cdr3_nt: TGTGCTAGTGGTTTAGGAACTAGCGAAGGCAATGAGCAGTTCTTC
cdr3_aa: CASGLGTSEGNEQFF

v_call: TRBV7-9
d_call: TRBD1
clone_size: NA
j_call: TRBJ1-2
cdr3_nt: TGTGCCAGCAGCGACGGGACAGGGGGATATGGCTACACCTTC
cdr3_aa: CASSDGTGGYGYTF

v_call: TRBV6-2/TRBV6-3
d_call: NA
clone_size: once
j_call: TRBJ2-7
cdr3_nt: TGTGCCAGCAGCGGAACGGTCACAAAGGTCTATGAGCAGTACTTC
cdr3_aa: CASSGTVTKVYEQYF

v_call: TRBV3-1
d_call: NA
clone_size: NA
j_call: TRBJ2-1
cdr3_nt: TGTGCCAGCAGCCAAGTGTGGGTGGATGAGCAGTTCTTC
cdr3_aa: CASSQVWVDEQFF

v_call: TRBV5-1
d_call: TRBD2
clone_size: NA
j_call: TRBJ2-3
cdr3_nt: TGCGCCAGCAGCTTGGTGGCTAGCGGGGTGCGGGCAGATACGCAGTATTTT
cdr3_aa: CASSLVASGVRADTQYF

v_call: TRBV20-1
d_call: NA
clone_size: NA
j_call: TRBJ1-2
cdr3_nt: TGCAGTGCTAGCCAGGGGATGGGTGGCTACACCTTC
cdr3_aa: CSASQGMGGYTF

v_call: TRBV6-1
d_call: TRBD1
clone_size: NA
j_call: TRBJ1-6
cdr3_nt: TGTGCCAGCAGTGAATACCCTCCCACAGGGGACGGTTCACCCCTCCACTTT
cdr3_aa: CASSEYPPTGDGSPLHF

v_call: TRBV7-2
d_call: TRBD1
clone_size: NA
j_call: TRBJ2-7
cdr3_nt: TGTGCCAGCAGCTTGCGGACAGGGGTTAGCGAGCAGTACTTC
cdr3_aa: CASSLRTGVSEQYF

v_call: TRBV19
d_call: NA
clone_size: once
j_call: TRBJ1-1
cdr3_nt: TGTGCCAGTAGTATAGGCTGGGGGAAGAGACCGAACACTGAAGCTTTCTTT
cdr3_aa: CASSIGWGKRPNTEAFF

v_call: TRBV27
d_call: NA
clone_size: NA
j_call: TRBJ1-5
cdr3_nt: TGTGCCAGCAGTTCGGGGTTAGGCAATCAGCCCCAGCATTTT
cdr3_aa: CASSSGLGNQPQHF

v_call: TRBV29-1
d_call: NA
clone_size: NA
j_call: TRBJ2-7
cdr3_nt: TGCAGCGTTGGGCGGGCGCTGAACTACGAGCAGTACTTC
cdr3_aa: CSVGRALNYEQYF

v_call: TRBV6-2/TRBV6-3
d_call: NA
clone_size: NA
j_call: TRBJ2-7
cdr3_nt: TGTGCCAGCAGTTACGTCGAAAGCTCCTACGAGCAGTACTTC
cdr3_aa: CASSYVESSYEQYF

v_call: TRBV5-1
d_call: NA
clone_size: NA
j_call: TRBJ1-1
cdr3_nt: TGTGCCAGCTCACCTGGGACGGCCACTGAAGCTTTCTTT
cdr3_aa: CASSPGTATEAFF

v_call: TRBV7-2
d_call: NA
clone_size: NA
j_call: TRBJ2-7
cdr3_nt: TGTGCCAGCAGCTTAGAGGTGCCGATTCCTGTAAGGGGCTCCTACGAGCAGTACTTC
cdr3_aa: CASSLEVPIPVRGSYEQYF

v_call: TRBV7-8
d_call: NA
clone_size: NA
j_call: TRBJ2-7
cdr3_nt: TGTGCCAGCAGGTTTAGAGGCGCGTACGAGCAGTACTTC
cdr3_aa: CASRFRGAYEQYF

v_call: TRBV4-1
d_call: NA
clone_size: NA
j_call: TRBJ1-2
cdr3_nt: TGCGCCAGCAGCCAAGACTTAGTAGGGAGGGAAGAAGGCTACACCTTC
cdr3_aa: CASSQDLVGREEGYTF

v_call: TRBV3-1
d_call: TRBD2
clone_size: NA
j_call: TRBJ2-7
cdr3_nt: TGTGCCAGCAAGACTAGCGCCACCTCTTACGAGCAGTACTTC
cdr3_aa: CASKTSATSYEQYF

v_call: TRBV9
d_call: NA
clone_size: once
j_call: TRBJ1-1
cdr3_nt: TGTGCCAGCAGCGTTTCCGCCGGGAAAGAAGCTTTCTTT
cdr3_aa: CASSVSAGKEAFF

v_call: TRBV28
d_call: NA
clone_size: NA
j_call: TRBJ2-7
cdr3_nt: TGTGCCAGCAGACCCTCGGGCCACAACACCTACGAGCAGTACTTC
cdr3_aa: CASRPSGHNTYEQYF

v_call: TRBV15
d_call: NA
clone_size: NA
j_call: TRBJ2-3
cdr3_nt: TGTGCCACCAGCAGAGATAGGTCGGGAGGCACAGATACGCAGTATTTT
cdr3_aa: CATSRDRSGGTDTQYF

v_call: TRBV6-2/TRBV6-3
d_call: TRBD1
clone_size: NA
j_call: TRBJ1-1
cdr3_nt: TGTGCCAGCAGTAAACGGACAGGGACGATGAACACTGAAGCTTTCTTT
cdr3_aa: CASSKRTGTMNTEAFF

v_call: TRBV20-1
d_call: NA
clone_size: NA
j_call: TRBJ1-2
cdr3_nt: TGCAGTGCGGAAGGGGTAGGATTCTATGGCTACACCTTC
cdr3_aa: CSAEGVGFYGYTF

v_call: TRBV7-3
d_call: TRBD2
clone_size: NA
j_call: TRBJ2-3
cdr3_nt: TGTGCCAGCAGCTTCTCTAGCGGCCCACAGAGCACGCAGTATTTT
cdr3_aa: CASSFSSGPQSTQYF

v_call: TRBV30
d_call: TRBD1
clone_size: NA
j_call: TRBJ1-1
cdr3_nt: TGTGCCGGACAGGGGGCGAACACTGAAGCTTTCTTT
cdr3_aa: CAGQGANTEAFF

v_call: TRBV6-5
d_call: NA
clone_size: NA
j_call: TRBJ1-6
cdr3_nt: TGTGCCAGCGAAAGCGGGTTTGGCAATTCACCCCTCCACTTT
cdr3_aa: CASESGFGNSPLHF

v_call: TRBV10-3
d_call: NA
clone_size: NA
j_call: TRBJ1-5
cdr3_nt: TGTGCCATCAGAGGGACAACCGAAGAGCCCCAGCATTTT
cdr3_aa: CAIRGTTEEPQHF

v_call: TRBV19
d_call: NA
clone_size: NA
j_call: TRBJ2-3
cdr3_nt: TGTGCCAGTAGCCGTCGGGGGCCCCCAGATACGCAGTATTTT
cdr3_aa: CASSRRGPPDTQYF

v_call: TRBV2
d_call: TRBD1
clone_size: NA
j_call: TRBJ2-1
cdr3_nt: TGTGCCAGCATTGAAGGGACAGTCTACAATGAGCAGTTCTTC
cdr3_aa: CASIEGTVYNEQFF

v_call: TRBV2
d_call: TRBD1
clone_size: NA
j_call: TRBJ1-1
cdr3_nt: TGTGCCAGCAGGACAGGGGGGATGAACACTGAAGCTTTCTTT
cdr3_aa: CASRTGGMNTEAFF

v_call: TRBV29-1
d_call: NA
clone_size: once
j_call: TRBJ2-7
cdr3_nt: TGCAGCGTTGGAGCAGGGACCTACGAGCAGTACTTC
cdr3_aa: CSVGAGTYEQYF

v_call: TRBV3-1
d_call: TRBD1
clone_size: NA
j_call: TRBJ1-2
cdr3_nt: TGTGCCAGCAGCTCGTGGGGACAGGGGCATGGCTACACCTTC
cdr3_aa: CASSSWGQGHGYTF

v_call: TRBV5-6
d_call: NA
clone_size: NA
j_call: TRBJ2-2
cdr3_nt: TGTGCCAGCAGCCCAATTTTGGGGGAGAACACCGGGGAGCTGTTTTTT
cdr3_aa: CASSPILGENTGELFF

v_call: TRBV5-1
d_call: TRBD2
clone_size: once
j_call: TRBJ2-7
cdr3_nt: TGCGCCAGCAGCTTAGGAGCGGGAGGAGCAATCGAGCAGTACTTC
cdr3_aa: CASSLGAGGAIEQYF

v_call: TRBV7-2
d_call: TRBD1
clone_size: few
j_call: TRBJ2-7
cdr3_nt: TGTGCCAGCAGCTTAGGGCCAGGGGGCAGCGAGCAGTACTTC
cdr3_aa: CASSLGPGGSEQYF

v_call: TRBV10-1
d_call: TRBD2
clone_size: NA
j_call: TRBJ2-5
cdr3_nt: TGCGCCAGCAGCCCAGCGGGAGCAGAGACCCAGTACTTC
cdr3_aa: CASSPAGAETQYF

v_call: TRBV9
d_call: NA
clone_size: NA
j_call: TRBJ1-1
cdr3_nt: TGTGCCAGCAGCGTAGATGGGGGTACTGAAGCTTTCTTT
cdr3_aa: CASSVDGGTEAFF

v_call: TRBV29-1
d_call: TRBD1
clone_size: NA
j_call: TRBJ1-4
cdr3_nt: TGCAGCGCCACTAGGACAGGGGGTGAAAAACTGTTTTTT
cdr3_aa: CSATRTGGEKLFF

v_call: TRBV7-2
d_call: TRBD2
clone_size: NA
j_call: TRBJ2-1
cdr3_nt: TGTGCCAGCAGCTTAGATAGCGGGGGCTCCTACAATGAGCAGTTCTTC
cdr3_aa: CASSLDSGGSYNEQFF

v_call: TRBV20-1
d_call: TRBD2
clone_size: NA
j_call: TRBJ2-7
cdr3_nt: TGCAGTGCTAGGCGGGAGGGCGTCTACGAGCAGTACTTC
cdr3_aa: CSARREGVYEQYF

v_call: TRBV9
d_call: TRBD2
clone_size: NA
j_call: TRBJ2-7
cdr3_nt: TGTGCCAGCAGCTCGACTAGCGGCCCGGGGGAGCAGTACTTC
cdr3_aa: CASSSTSGPGEQYF

v_call: TRBV20-1
d_call: TRBD2
clone_size: NA
j_call: TRBJ2-7
cdr3_nt: TGCAGTGCTAGGCCTAGCGGGGGACTGAGCTCCTACGAGCAGTACTTC
cdr3_aa: CSARPSGGLSSYEQYF

v_call: TRBV9
d_call: NA
clone_size: NA
j_call: TRBJ2-1
cdr3_nt: TGTGCCAGCAGCGTAGGTCCAGGCTTCGGTGAGCAGTTCTTC
cdr3_aa: CASSVGPGFGEQFF

v_call: TRBV10-3
d_call: TRBD1
clone_size: NA
j_call: TRBJ1-6
cdr3_nt: TGTGCCATCAGTGAAGACAGGGAATCACCCCTCCACTTT
cdr3_aa: CAISEDRESPLHF

v_call: TRBV2
d_call: TRBD2
clone_size: NA
j_call: TRBJ2-3
cdr3_nt: TGTGCCAGCTCAATTAGCGGGGAGGGAGATACGCAGTATTTT
cdr3_aa: CASSISGEGDTQYF

v_call: TRBV6-2/TRBV6-3
d_call: NA
clone_size: NA
j_call: TRBJ2-2
cdr3_nt: TGTGCCAGCCGAAAAACTCTCCTTTCCGGGGAGCTGTTTTTT
cdr3_aa: CASRKTLLSGELFF